This TCR beta chain was documented in a study of blood T cell repertoires in COVID-19. In the study overall: Donors in the United States, Italy and Spain gave samples during acute or convalescent COVID-19. In each case, the material was cDNA or gDNA derived from T cells, B-cell-depleted T cells, or PBMCs.

Under the authors' procedure: Amplification with reference gene primers provided the estimates of nucleated cell counts. TCRdb's copy holds only in-frame clones and misses some; the assay was immunoSEQ multiplex PCR. From that table come the V and J calls and clone size; the DNA was used to work out D and trimming. The table lists about 290,000 clones, roughly 86% of them singletons. The Seattle patients, enrolled during active infection, were followed longitudinally. Trimming stripped 0 bases from V and 1 base from J, with 11 bases between. This CDR3 contains 16 residues. Germline V gives CDR1 SGDLS, CDR2 YYNGEE.

Sequencing was carried out using peripheral blood. The V call is TRBV9, the J call TRBJ1-5; a possible D gene is TRBD1 (5 bases). The sequence derives from a woman aged 30 to 39 with COVID-19, enrolled during active disease. The DNA for the CDR3 is TGTGCCAGCAGCGTAGACCCGGACACAAGCAATCAGCCCCAGCATTTT. Its translation is CASSVDPDTSNQPQHF. Looking up the rest from reference TRBV9 and TRBJ1-5 gives the full variable domain: DSGVTQTPKHLITATGQRVTLRCSPRSGDLSVYWYQQSLDQGLQFLIQYYNGEERAKGNILERFSAQQFPDLHSELNLSSLELGDSALYFCASSVDPDTSNQPQHFGDGTRLSIL.